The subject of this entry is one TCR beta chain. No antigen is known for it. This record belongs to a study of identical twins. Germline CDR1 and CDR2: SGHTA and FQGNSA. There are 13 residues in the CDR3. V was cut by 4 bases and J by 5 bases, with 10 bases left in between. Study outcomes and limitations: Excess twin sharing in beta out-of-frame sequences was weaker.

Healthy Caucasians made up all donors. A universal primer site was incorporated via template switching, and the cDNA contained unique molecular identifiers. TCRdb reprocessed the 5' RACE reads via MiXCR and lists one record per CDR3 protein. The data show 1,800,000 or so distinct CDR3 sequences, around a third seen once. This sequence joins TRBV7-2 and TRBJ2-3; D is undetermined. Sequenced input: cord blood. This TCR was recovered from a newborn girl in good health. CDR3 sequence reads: CASSYPPRDTQYF. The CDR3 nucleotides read TGTGCCAGCAGCTACCCGCCCAGAGATACGCAGTATTTT.